This T cell receptor beta chain appears in the sequencing data of a study of cytomegalovirus exposure and HLA in healthy donors (dated by TCRdb to 2016 to 2017). The study in broad terms: An earlier analysis of 550 to 700 of the donors reported approximately 270 Gb of sequence data and roughly 100 million unique TCR beta sequences from about 179 million T cells. To predict cytomegalovirus infection status, the study brought together high-throughput TCR immunosequencing, statistical association of individual TCRs with disease status, and machine learning. An earlier analysis of approximately 630 of the donors applied high-throughput TCR beta sequencing to assess whether each TCR beta V gene segment acted as functional or pseudogenic. A later genetic analysis took genome-wide SNP genotypes for about three fifths of the roughly 670 donors and used that subset as a discovery cohort. Of the roughly 400 genotyped donors, approximately 83% fell in the genetic ancestry cluster associated with self-reported Caucasian donors. In a later analysis, previously published TCR beta repertoires from about 640 donors were re-analyzed and high-resolution HLA genotyping was added so that TCR occurrence patterns could be studied. A separate validation cohort of over 95 different subjects was used in addition to the roughly 700-subject first cohort. In the later analysis, no new phenotypic data were used to find candidate immune exposures; instead, reliance was placed on TCR beta sequences and their occurrence across donors. The study aimed to test whether signatures of past pathogen exposure could be identified by cataloging public T cell receptors. Using immunosequencing, the study profiled T cell repertoires from around 680 subjects and related those repertoires to cytomegalovirus serostatus. Every repertoire in the discovery cohort had been generated on one and the same sequencing platform. Among 300 to 500 genotyped donors of the cohort, an average of around 250,000 unique TCR beta nucleotide sequences was sequenced per donor, of which about 19% were non-productive. Around 320 gigabases of sequencing data and approximately 85 million unique TCR sequences were included in an early release covering roughly 600 HLA-typed donors. Donor age, sex, ethnicity and CMV serostatus were compiled alongside the repertoire data. HLA typing included class I and class II loci at four-digit resolution. Typing coverage varied by locus: about 620-640 donors for A, B, C, DRB1 and DQB1; 500 to 550 for DQA1; more than 600 for DPA1; 450 to 480 for DPB1. Several DR-DQ haplotypes were treated as single units for association and clustering because of strong linkage in the cohort.

Counted from cysteine to phenylalanine, this CDR3 has 18 amino acids. Only CDR3 DNA remains: 54 bases, in frame from the first base. CDR1 and CDR2 are read off the germline V gene as SGDLS and YYNGEE. Cut back by 4 bases and 0 bases, the V and J ends lie 22 bases apart. A word on this clone: No antigen is known for it. Base-call qualities are not available, and no considerably larger clone is one nucleotide away.

Broader findings and caveats from the paper: Roughly uniform sequencing depth across donors was assumed in presence/absence analyses, although this assumption may not hold. The study listed approximately 150 TCR beta chains as associated with cytomegalovirus. In an earlier analysis of approximately 590 of the donors, most TCR beta V segments were observed in productive rearrangements about 87% or about 30% of the time, broadly matching IMGT annotations. In a later analysis, some 18,000 TCR beta sequences were associated with specific HLA alleles at a false discovery rate of 0.05. A group of highly shared sequence variants was considered likely to be a technical artifact of the sequencing pipeline. A further reported finding was that TCR beta sequences accurately predicted the HLA-A and HLA-B alleles for most subjects in the first cohort. It was suggested by the authors that the approach could potentially be generalized to other disease states and immunological phenotypes. Compared with the 666-donor mean, donors in an Asian-associated ancestry cluster had fewer N-insertions in productive TCRs, according to a later genetic analysis. Cytomegalovirus status was reported to be diagnosed by the classifier with high specificity and sensitivity in both the original and validation cohorts. Most CMV-associated TCR beta chains appeared to be HLA-restricted in a later analysis, and the HLA associations seemed to be driven largely by CMV exposure. In this cohort, only TCR beta chains were sequenced, and detectable features were limited by the absence of alpha or paired-chain data. In vitro tests confirmed that a few of the cytomegalovirus-associated TCR beta chains recognize cytomegalovirus antigens. Correlated functional status among segregating V segments might reflect linkage disequilibrium, but an unknown experimental factor could not be ruled out. In a later genetic analysis, a missense DCLRE1C variant was associated with V-gene and J-gene trimming of TCR beta chains, and the association was replicated in an independent cohort. In a later analysis, several top co-occurrence clusters were reported to appear linked to parvovirus B19, influenza, CMV and Epstein-Barr virus. The earlier analysis of about 600 of the donors excluded some 15 rarely observed V segments, including chromosome 9 orphons, because counts were too low. When HLA alleles, especially DR and DQ, strongly co-occurred, TCR associations were difficult to assign to individual alleles. HLA typing was unavailable for some donors at each locus, so association tests used only the typed subset. The only immune exposure information available for the cohort was CMV serostatus. Most TCR sequences were observed very rarely across donors, whereas some public TCRs were present in many individuals. Some IMGT-functional V segments, including TRBV6-2 and TRBV6-3, could not be told apart with the 87-base-pair reads, so those segments were excluded. In a later analysis, TCR association rates were found to vary across HLA loci, with the most associated TCRs seen for DRB1 alleles and the fewest for HLA-C alleles. Compared with equally common non-associated chains, HLA-associated TCR beta chains in a later analysis were more clonally expanded and had lower generation probabilities.

Libraries were made using the immunoSEQ multiplex PCR assay. For the multiplex PCR, a mixture combining 60 forward primers for TCR Vbeta segments and 13 reverse primers for TCR Jbeta segments was used. The CDR3 region of rearranged TCR beta genes was amplified from genomic DNA by a multiplex PCR assay. The amplified TCR beta libraries were sequenced on the Illumina HiSeq System as 87-base-pair reads. Per the source publication's procedure: A later analysis tallied 75 million to 95 million unique TCR beta chains across the 600 to 700 repertoires, and approximately 11 million of those chains were shared by two or more donors. Raw reads were error-corrected and collapsed into unique sequences by a nearest-neighbor algorithm in which closely related sequences were merged to remove PCR and sequencing errors. Alignment of CDR3 sequences to IMGT reference sequences was used to assign V, D and J gene segments. Each retained sequence needed at least a six-nucleotide match to both a V gene segment and a J gene segment. Rearrangements were called productive when the CDR3 lacked stop codons and stayed in frame with V and J; all others were non-productive. Following IMGT convention, CDR3 was defined as the stretch from the second conserved V-encoded cysteine up to the conserved J-encoded phenylalanine. The earlier analysis of about 500 of the donors excluded sequences that lacked an unambiguous match to a single V gene segment. In an earlier analysis of some 590 of the donors, V segments were called functional above 56.7% productive rearrangements and were called segregating when the between-donor standard deviation exceeded 5%. To diagnose cytomegalovirus status from the catalog of TCR beta chain sequences, a statistical classification framework was built. In a later analysis, V and J genes were assigned by comparing TCR nucleotide sequences against IMGT/GENE-DB human TR gene sequences. The TCRdist pipeline was used in a later analysis to assign CDR3 sequences and most-parsimonious VDJ recombination scenarios. In a later analysis, every TCR beta chain was defined by the combination of its CDR3 amino acid sequence and its V-gene family, and reads without a unique V-gene family were dropped. A later analysis removed 550 to 700 highly shared, low-generation-probability nucleotide sequences to deal with suspected cross-contamination and a sequencing artifact. A later analysis calculated a clonal expansion index for each public chain from normalized within-repertoire ranks of inferred template counts. A later analysis computed generation probabilities with a VDJ recombination model fitted to out-of-frame rearrangements, and checked the results against IGoR. A later analysis scored TCR-TCR, TCR-HLA and TCR-CMV co-occurrence with hypergeometric tests, applying a repertoire-size bias correction to TCR pairs. To estimate false discovery rates, a later analysis permuted the HLA or CMV assignments 20 times. A later analysis grouped co-occurring TCRs with DBSCAN, adding TCRdist sequence similarity when clustering within HLA-allele-positive subsets. Repertoires with fewer than 30,000 or more than 120,000 public chains, plus five repertoires with anomalous nucleotide sharing, were excluded from co-occurrence clustering. What TCRdb holds here is the immuneACCESS table cut down to in-frame rearrangements. Part of the clones is not present; checked against another copy, under half of the missing clones reflect an unresolved V gene, and the others are unexplained. Clonal size and the V and J genes are those of that table, whereas D and trimming came from the DNA. In all, the sample holds about 160,000 clones, and around 80% of those were seen once. Approximately 1.5% of the sample is held by the ten biggest clonotypes.

In total, over 600 healthy bone marrow donors made up the cohort. All cohort members were sampled while nominally healthy, although unrecorded immune exposures were likely present. The donor was CMV seropositive and was included in the group of some 290 seropositive cohort members. A peripheral blood sample was collected from each donor, and TCR beta sequencing was performed on peripheral blood mononuclear cells. The Qiagen DNeasy Blood Extraction Kit was used to extract genomic DNA from the blood cell samples. The receptor chain draws on TRBV9 and TRBJ1-1; 6 matching bases give a weak D call of TRBD1. This TCR was sampled from a girl between 10 and 17 years old in good health and CMV-seropositive. Input material: PBMCs. CDR3 reads: CASSRAGAGIYVNTEAFF. The DNA reads as follows: TGTGCCAGCAGCCGTGCAGGGGCCGGGATCTACGTGAACACTGAAGCTTTCTTT. Outside the CDR3, residues come from the reference TRBV9 and TRBJ1-1 proteins, so the full variable domain is: DSGVTQTPKHLITATGQRVTLRCSPRSGDLSVYWYQQSLDQGLQFLIQYYNGEERAKGNILERFSAQQFPDLHSELNLSSLELGDSALYFCASSRAGAGIYVNTEAFFGQGTRLTVV.